These 6 T cell receptor beta chains were all obtained from the same sample, sequenced in a study of read filtering for tumor transcriptome and immune sequencing (TCRdb year 2020). The sequencer was an Illumina HiSeq 4000. TCR libraries were constructed from approximately 390 ng RNA using the Immunoverse kit, and molecular barcoded adaptors covering alpha/delta and beta/gamma chains were employed. TCRdb ran its own pipeline on the public reads, namely fastp trimming at Q25 and MiXCR clone calling, and kept in-frame beta chains. Duplicate CDR3 protein sequences are folded into a single record with the most common DNA and genes. This sample gives about 130,000 distinct CDR3 sequences in total; 10% to 15% of them show up just once. The ten most abundant clones make up roughly 11% of the sample. Sequencing was carried out using a population of CD138-negative cells sorted from bone marrow. The cell subset or site label of this sample denotes: bone marrow mononuclear cells depleted of CD138+ plasma/myeloma cells by negative magnetic selection. All receptors come from a donor at least 40 years old with multiple myeloma.

Points on this clonotype: An end of the junction differs from the germline gene, which may be a read error. The chain joins TRBV27 to TRBJ2-1; no clear D gene. Germline CDR1 and CDR2: MNHEY and SMNVEV (reference sequence). The CDR3 length is 14 residues. The CDR3 protein is CASTPSTGYSEQFF. The CDR3 DNA sequence: TGTGCCAGCACCCCCTCGACCGGCTACAGTGAGCAGTTCTTT.

This clonotype was recorded many times. The chain carries TRBV20-1 and TRBJ1-5; TRBD1 might be the D (6 bases). This CDR3 spans 16 amino acids. Germline V lookup: CDR1 DFQATT, CDR2 SNEGSKA (reference sequence). V dropped 0 bases and J dropped 0 bases, with 12 bases sitting between them. Written as DNA, the CDR3 is TGCAGTGCTAGAGATTTCCGGGACACTAGCAATCAGCCCCAGCATTTT. This translates into CSARDFRDTSNQPQHF.

The V and J genes are TRBV14 and TRBJ2-2; D gene ambiguous. The CDR3 loop spans 17 amino acids. Germline V gene lookup returns CDR1 SGHDN and CDR2 FVKESK. V was cut by 1 base and J by 2 bases, with 14 bases left in between. CDR3 nucleotide sequence: TGTGCCAGCAGCCAAGGTCGGCCAGCCATAAACACCGGGGAGCTGTTTTTT. Its protein is CASSQGRPAINTGELFF.

This clonotype was seen at least ten times. V gene TRBV29-1 combines with J gene TRBJ2-1, with 11 bases that match TRBD2. J lost 6 bases, V lost 7 bases, and 8 bases had no gene match. Germline V gene sequence: CDR1 SQVTM, CDR2 ANQGSEA. The CDR3 is 14 amino acids. CDR3 amino acids: CSGQLAGVSNEQFF. CDR3 nucleotide sequence: TGCAGCGGCCAACTAGCGGGGGTTTCCAATGAGCAGTTCTTC.

The chain couples TRBV5-1 to TRBJ2-1, with D maybe TRBD2 (7 bases). Germline CDR1 reads SGHRS; CDR2 reads YFSETQ. The CDR3 loop spans 15 amino acids. With 0 bases removed from V and 8 bases from J, the gap between germline ends came to 15 bases. Here the CDR3 reads CASSLGGGVSHEQFF. CDR3 DNA: TGCGCCAGCAGCTTGGGAGGGGGGGTATCCCATGAGCAGTTCTTC.

The sample holds many counts of this clonotype. The chain uses TRBV20-1 and TRBJ2-7; D perhaps matches TRBD1 (5 bases). The V and J ends lost 1 base and 3 bases respectively, with 10 bases between them. Germline V gene data show CDR1 as DFQATT and CDR2 as SNEGSKA (reference sequence). The CDR3 contains 13 residues. The CDR3 DNA reads TGCAGTGCTAGAGTCGGCAGGGACTACGAGCAGTACTTC. Its translation is CSARVGRDYEQYF.